A few counts support the clone carrying this T cell receptor beta chain. The antigen is not known. Employing constant-segment primers, 5'RACE generated TCR alpha and TCR beta cDNA libraries bearing sample barcodes and UMIs. TCRdb independently ran MiXCR on the 5' RACE reads; one entry per CDR3 protein. Of a few hundred thousand distinct CDR3 sequences listed, less than 25% are singletons. The record originates from a study of T-cell memory formation after mild COVID-19. The study, taken as a whole, reports: Day 37-peaking second-wave clones had unconfirmed SARS-CoV-2 specificity. Pre-infection memory already had some responding clones, implying cross-reactive memory joined.

CDR3 length equals 16 residues. The V end was cut by 1 base, the J end by 4 bases, with 15 bases between. The TCR sequence derives from an adult woman who had mild COVID-19 (a few samples of this study predate the infection). Cell type and time point are not known. What was sequenced was PBMCs or a T cell subset sorted from them (not recorded which). J is TRBJ2-3 and V is TRBV12-3 or TRBV12-4; a possible D gene is TRBD1 (6 bases). DNA for the CDR3: TGTGCCAGCAGTTTAGGTCAGGCTTCAGGGGCAGATACGCAGTATTTT. This gives the protein CASSLGQASGADTQYF.